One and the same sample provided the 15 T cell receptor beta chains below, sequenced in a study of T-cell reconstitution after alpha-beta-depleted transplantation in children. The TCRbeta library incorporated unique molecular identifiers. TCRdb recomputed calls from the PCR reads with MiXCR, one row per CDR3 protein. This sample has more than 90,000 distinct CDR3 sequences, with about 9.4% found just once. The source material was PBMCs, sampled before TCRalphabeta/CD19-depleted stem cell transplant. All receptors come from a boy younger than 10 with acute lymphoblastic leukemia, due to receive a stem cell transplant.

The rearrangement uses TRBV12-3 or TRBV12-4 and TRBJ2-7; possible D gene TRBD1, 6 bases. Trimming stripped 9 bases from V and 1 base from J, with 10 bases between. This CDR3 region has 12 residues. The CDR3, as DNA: TGTGCCAGTAGAGGGGGATCCTACGAGCAGTACTTC. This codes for CASRGGSYEQYF.

The CDR3 coding sequence is TGCGCCAGCAGCTTGCGGCGGGAGGGCCGGGGGGAGACCCAGTACTTC. This translates into CASSLRREGRGETQYF. This chain joins TRBV5-1 and TRBJ2-5; 9 bases are a match to TRBD2. The germline V gene has CDR1 SGHRS and CDR2 YFSETQ. With 1 base clipped from V and 5 bases from J, the junction kept 9 bases outside the gene matches. The length of the CDR3 is 16 residues.

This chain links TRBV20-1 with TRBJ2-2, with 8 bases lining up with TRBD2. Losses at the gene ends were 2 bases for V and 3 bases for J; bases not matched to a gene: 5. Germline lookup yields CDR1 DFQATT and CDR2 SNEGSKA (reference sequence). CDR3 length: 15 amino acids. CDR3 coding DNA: TGCAGTGCTAGAAGAGCGGGAGCGGACACCGGGGAGCTGTTTTTT. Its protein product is CSARRAGADTGELFF.

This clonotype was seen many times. DNA of the CDR3: TGTGCCAGCAGTGAAGCGGGAGGGCCGAGGAATGAGCAGTTCTTC. This sequence encodes CASSEAGGPRNEQFF. The chain joins TRBV12-3 or TRBV12-4 to TRBJ2-1; TRBD2 agrees at 10 bases. This CDR3 is 15 amino acids long. J gave up 7 bases and V 5 bases, and 8 bases lay outside the gene matches.

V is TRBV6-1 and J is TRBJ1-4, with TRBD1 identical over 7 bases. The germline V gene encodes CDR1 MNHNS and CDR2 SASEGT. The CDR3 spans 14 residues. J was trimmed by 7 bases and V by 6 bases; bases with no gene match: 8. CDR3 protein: CASRRQGVGEKLFF. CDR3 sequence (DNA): TGTGCCAGCAGACGACAGGGTGTTGGTGAAAAACTGTTTTTT.

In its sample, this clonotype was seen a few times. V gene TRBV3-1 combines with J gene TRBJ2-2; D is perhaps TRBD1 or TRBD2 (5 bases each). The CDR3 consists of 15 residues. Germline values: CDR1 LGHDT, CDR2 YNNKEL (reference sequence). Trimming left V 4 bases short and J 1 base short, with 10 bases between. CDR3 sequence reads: CASSRRDRNTGELFF. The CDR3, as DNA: TGTGCCAGCAGCCGCAGGGACCGGAACACCGGGGAGCTGTTTTTT. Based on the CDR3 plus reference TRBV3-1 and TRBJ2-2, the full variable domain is DTAVSQTPKYLVTQMGNDKSIKCEQNLGHDTMYWYKQDSKKFLKIMFSYNNKELIINETVPNRFSPKSPDKAHLNLHINSLELGDSAVYFCASSRRDRNTGELFFGEGSRLTVL.

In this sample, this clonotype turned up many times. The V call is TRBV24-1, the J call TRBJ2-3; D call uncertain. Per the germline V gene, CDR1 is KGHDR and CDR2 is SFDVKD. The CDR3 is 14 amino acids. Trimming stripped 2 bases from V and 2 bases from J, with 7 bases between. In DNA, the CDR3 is TGTGCCACCAGTGATTCGGTGATCACAGATACGCAGTATTTT. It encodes CATSDSVITDTQYF.

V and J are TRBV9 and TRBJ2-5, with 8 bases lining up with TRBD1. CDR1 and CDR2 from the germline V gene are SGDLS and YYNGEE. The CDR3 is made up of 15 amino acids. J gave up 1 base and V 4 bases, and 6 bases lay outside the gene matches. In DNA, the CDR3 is TGTGCCAGCAGCACCCGGGACAGGACCCAAGAGACCCAGTACTTC. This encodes CASSTRDRTQETQYF.

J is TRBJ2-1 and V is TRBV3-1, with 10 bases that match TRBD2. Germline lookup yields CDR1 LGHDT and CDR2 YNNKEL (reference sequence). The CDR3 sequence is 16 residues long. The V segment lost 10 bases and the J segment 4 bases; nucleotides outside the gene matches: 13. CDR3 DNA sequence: TGTGCCACCTCCCAGCAGCGGACTAGCGGATACAATGAGCAGTTCTTC. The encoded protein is CATSQQRTSGYNEQFF.

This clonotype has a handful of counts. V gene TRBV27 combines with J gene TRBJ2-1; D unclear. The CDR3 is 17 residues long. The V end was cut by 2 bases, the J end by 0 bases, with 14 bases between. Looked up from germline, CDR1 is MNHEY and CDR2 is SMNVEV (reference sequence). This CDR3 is CASSLSKERSSYNEQFF. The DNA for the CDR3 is TGTGCCAGCAGTTTAAGTAAGGAGCGAAGCTCCTACAATGAGCAGTTCTTC.

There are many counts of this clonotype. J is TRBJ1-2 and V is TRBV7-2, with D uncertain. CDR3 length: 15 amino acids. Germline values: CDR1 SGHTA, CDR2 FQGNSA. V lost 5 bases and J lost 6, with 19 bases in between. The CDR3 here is CASSPRRRPSDGYTF. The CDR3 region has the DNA TGTGCCAGCAGCCCCAGACGGCGGCCGAGTGATGGCTACACCTTC. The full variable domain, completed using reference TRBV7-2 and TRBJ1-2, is GAGVSQSPSNKVTEKGKDVELRCDPISGHTALYWYRQSLGQGLEFLIYFQGNSAPDKSGLPSDRFSAERTGGSVSTLTIQRTQQEDSAVYLCASSPRRRPSDGYTFGSGTRLTVV.

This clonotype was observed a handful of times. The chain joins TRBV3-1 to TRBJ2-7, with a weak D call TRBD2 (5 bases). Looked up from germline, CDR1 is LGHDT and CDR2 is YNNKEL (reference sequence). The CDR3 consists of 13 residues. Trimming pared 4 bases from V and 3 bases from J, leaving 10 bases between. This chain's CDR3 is CASSRTRDYEQYF. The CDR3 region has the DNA TGTGCCAGCAGCCGGACTCGGGACTACGAGCAGTACTTC.

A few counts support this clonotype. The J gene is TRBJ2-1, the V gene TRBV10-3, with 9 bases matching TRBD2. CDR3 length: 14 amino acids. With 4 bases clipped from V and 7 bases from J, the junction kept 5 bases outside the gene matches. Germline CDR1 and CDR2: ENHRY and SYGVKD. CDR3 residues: CAISGTSEHNEQFF. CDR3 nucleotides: TGTGCCATCAGTGGGACTAGCGAACATAATGAGCAGTTCTTC.

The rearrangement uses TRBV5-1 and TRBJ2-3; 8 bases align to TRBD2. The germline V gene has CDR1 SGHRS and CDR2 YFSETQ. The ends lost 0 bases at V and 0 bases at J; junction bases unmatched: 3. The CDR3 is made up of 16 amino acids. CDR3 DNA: TGCGCCAGCAGCTTGGAAACTAGCGGCAGCACAGATACGCAGTATTTT. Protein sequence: CASSLETSGSTDTQYF.

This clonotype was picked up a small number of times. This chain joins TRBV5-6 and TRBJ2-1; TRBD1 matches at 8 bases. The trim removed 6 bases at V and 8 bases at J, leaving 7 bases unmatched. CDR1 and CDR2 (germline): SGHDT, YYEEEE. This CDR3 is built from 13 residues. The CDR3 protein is CASNFDRGDEQFF. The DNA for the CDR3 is TGTGCCAGCAACTTCGACAGGGGTGATGAGCAGTTCTTC.